The clone carrying this TCR beta chain was counted a single time. This CDR3 comprises 13 residues. Germline V CDR1 and CDR2: LGHDT, YNNKEL (reference sequence). V shed 1 base and J 7 bases; nucleotides not matched to a gene: 1. The record originates from a study of blood T cell repertoires in COVID-19. Study-level background: The samples span acute and convalescent COVID-19 from the United States, Italy and Spain.

The authors' processing: By means of reference gene primer amplification, nucleated cell counts were estimated. The data were produced by immunoSEQ multiplex PCR, yet TCRdb's version contains in-frame clones alone and is incomplete. V and J calls and clone size follow that table, whereas D and trimming were derived from the DNA. The data contain about 87,000 clones, approximately 86% of them singletons. The TCR comes from a man aged 40-50 years with acute or convalescent COVID-19. The rearrangement links TRBV3-1 (or the pseudogene TRBV3-2) to TRBJ1-5; 7 bases line up with TRBD1. Sequenced: peripheral blood. As DNA, the CDR3 is TGTGCCAGCAGCCAAGGCAGGGGGCAGCCCCAGCATTTT. The encoded protein is CASSQGRGQPQHF.